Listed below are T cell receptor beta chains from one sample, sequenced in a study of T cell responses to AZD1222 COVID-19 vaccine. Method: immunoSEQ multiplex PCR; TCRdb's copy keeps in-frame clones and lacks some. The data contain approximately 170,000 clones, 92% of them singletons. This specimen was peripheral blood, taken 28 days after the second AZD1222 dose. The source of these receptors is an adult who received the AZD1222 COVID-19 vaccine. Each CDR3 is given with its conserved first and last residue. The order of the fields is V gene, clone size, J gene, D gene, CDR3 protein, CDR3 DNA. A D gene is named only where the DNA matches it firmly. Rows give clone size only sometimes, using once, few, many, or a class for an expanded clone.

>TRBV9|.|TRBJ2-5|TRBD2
CASSPQTSGGAETQYF
TGTGCCAGCTCCCCTCAGACTAGCGGGGGGGCGGAGACCCAGTACTTC
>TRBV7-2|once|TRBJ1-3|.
CASSLDRTGNTIYF
TGTGCCAGCAGCTTAGACAGAACTGGAAACACCATATATTTT
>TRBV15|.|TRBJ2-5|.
CATSRVGRQETQYF
TGTGCCACCAGCAGAGTAGGCAGGCAAGAGACCCAGTACTTC
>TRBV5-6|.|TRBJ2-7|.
CASSLGYTYEQYF
TGTGCCAGCAGCTTGGGATACACCTACGAGCAGTACTTC
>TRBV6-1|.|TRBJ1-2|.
CASSDLLQGYGYTF
TGTGCCAGCAGTGACCTCCTACAGGGTTATGGCTACACCTTC
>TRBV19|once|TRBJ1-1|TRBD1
CASAQGFTTEAFF
TGTGCCAGTGCACAGGGGTTCACCACTGAAGCTTTCTTT
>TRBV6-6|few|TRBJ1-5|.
CASTKGDPRTPQHF
TGTGCCAGCACTAAGGGGGATCCTCGAACGCCCCAGCATTTT
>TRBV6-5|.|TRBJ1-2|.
CASSYGPRERNTF
TGTGCCAGCAGTTACGGCCCCAGGGAGCGGAACACCTTC
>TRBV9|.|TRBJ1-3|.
CASSEEGMGFSGNTIYF
TGTGCCAGCAGCGAGGAGGGGATGGGATTCTCTGGAAACACCATATATTTT
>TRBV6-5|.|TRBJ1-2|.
CASSYSGTVSYGYTF
TGTGCCAGCAGTTACTCAGGGACCGTCAGCTATGGCTACACCTTC
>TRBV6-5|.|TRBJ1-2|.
CASTDSSYGYTF
TGTGCCAGCACAGACAGCAGCTATGGCTACACCTTC
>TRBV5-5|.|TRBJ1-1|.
CASSLGQGRQGKGTEAFF
TGTGCCAGCAGCTTGGGGCAGGGCCGGCAGGGAAAAGGGACTGAAGCTTTCTTT
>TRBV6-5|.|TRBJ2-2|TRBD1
CASSYATGGSGELFF
TGTGCCAGCAGTTACGCGACAGGGGGCTCCGGGGAGCTGTTTTTT
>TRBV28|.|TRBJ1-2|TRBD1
CASSLATGVYGYTF
TGTGCCAGCAGTTTAGCGACAGGGGTCTATGGCTACACCTTC
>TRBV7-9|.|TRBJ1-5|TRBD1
CASSWAGGDQPQHF
TGTGCCAGCAGCTGGGCAGGGGGTGACCAGCCCCAGCATTTT
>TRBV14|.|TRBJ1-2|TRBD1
CASSPDRGGYGYTF
TGTGCCAGCAGCCCGGACAGGGGAGGGTATGGCTACACCTTC
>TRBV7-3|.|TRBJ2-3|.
CASSYFAGAEVNTQYF
TGTGCCAGCAGCTACTTTGCGGGGGCCGAGGTTAATACGCAGTATTTT
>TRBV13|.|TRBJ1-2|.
CASSLNSIYGYTF
TGTGCCAGCAGCTTGAACAGTATCTATGGCTACACCTTC
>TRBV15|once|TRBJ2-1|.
CATSREDGEQFF
TGTGCCACCAGCAGAGAAGACGGGGAGCAGTTCTTC
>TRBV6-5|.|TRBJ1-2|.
CASSYGPISFYGYTF
TGTGCCAGCAGTTACGGACCAATCTCCTTCTATGGCTACACCTTC
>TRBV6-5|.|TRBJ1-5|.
CASTQNRVAQPQHF
TGTGCCAGCACCCAAAACAGGGTTGCTCAGCCCCAGCATTTT
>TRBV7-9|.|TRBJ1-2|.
CASSATPDNYGYTF
TGTGCCAGCAGCGCAACTCCAGATAACTATGGCTACACCTTC
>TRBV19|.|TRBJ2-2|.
CASSMGQGSTGELFF
TGTGCCAGTAGTATGGGCCAGGGTAGCACCGGGGAGCTGTTTTTT
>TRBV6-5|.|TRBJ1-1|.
CASYPPGGTEAFF
TGTGCCAGCTACCCTCCGGGTGGCACTGAAGCTTTCTTT
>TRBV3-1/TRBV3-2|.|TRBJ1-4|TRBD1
CATTPGQLATNEKLFF
TGTGCCACCACCCCGGGACAGCTTGCAACTAATGAAAAACTGTTTTTT
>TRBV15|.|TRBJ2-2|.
CATSRDKATGELFF
TGTGCCACCAGCAGAGATAAGGCTACCGGGGAGCTGTTTTTT
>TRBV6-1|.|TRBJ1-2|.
CASSDGGLGYTF
TGTGCCAGCAGTGACGGGGGCTTGGGCTACACCTTC